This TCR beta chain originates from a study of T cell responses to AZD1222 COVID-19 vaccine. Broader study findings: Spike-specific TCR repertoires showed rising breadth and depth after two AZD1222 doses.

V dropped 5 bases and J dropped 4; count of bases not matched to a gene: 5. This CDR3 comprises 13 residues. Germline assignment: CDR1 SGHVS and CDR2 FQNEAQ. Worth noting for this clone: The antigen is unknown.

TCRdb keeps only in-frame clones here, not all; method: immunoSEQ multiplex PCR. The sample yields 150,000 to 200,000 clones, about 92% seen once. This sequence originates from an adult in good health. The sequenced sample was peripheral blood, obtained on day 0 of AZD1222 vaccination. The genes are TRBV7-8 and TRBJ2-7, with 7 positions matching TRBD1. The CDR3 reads CASSLGQLYEQYV. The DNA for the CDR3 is TGTGCCAGCAGCCTGGGACAGCTGTACGAGCAGTACGTC.